This T cell receptor (beta chain) appears in the sequencing data of a study of T cells in Graves' hyperthyroidism and ophthalmopathy. Study-level findings and limits: Stable hyperthyroidism was told apart from ophthalmopathy by a model built on 13 V-J features.

The CDR3 regions of TCR beta were amplified from RNA transcripts. The TCR CDR3 was amplified in a first-round RT-PCR using the HTBI primer set. In TCRdb, the multiplex PCR reads were re-called with MiXCR into one record per CDR3 protein. Of approximately 530,000 distinct CDR3 sequences listed, nearly 20% were seen once; the top ten hold 47%. This clonotype was recorded at least ten times. The target antigen is unknown. The CDR3 runs to 16 residues. Trimming stripped 3 bases from V and 1 base from J, with 13 bases between. Duration under 3 months, a NOSPECS grade of at least 4, and a Clinical Activity Score of at least 3 characterized the ophthalmopathy patients. Patients were excluded because of uncontrolled infection, other autoimmune disease, pregnancy or lactation. Diagnoses used clinical symptoms, serum thyroxine and TRAb, thyroid ultrasound and orbital computed tomography.

This TCR derives from a man aged 40-49 years with Graves' ophthalmopathy. This chain links TRBV12-3 or TRBV12-4 with TRBJ2-1; no clear D. Sequencing used blood. The CDR3 here is CASSFWQPPSYNEQFF. The CDR3 DNA reads TGTGCCAGCAGTTTCTGGCAGCCGCCTTCCTACAATGAGCAGTTCTTC.